This entry lists 8 T cell receptor beta chains sequenced from one sample in a study of shared clonotypes between healthy human individuals. Profiled with immunoSEQ multiplex PCR; TCRdb holds only in-frame clones, not every one. In the table there are about 1.5 million clones, under 99% of which are singletons. The source material was naive CD4+ T cells sorted from blood. The subset denotes: CD45RA+ positively selected. These receptor sequences come from a man in his thirties or forties in good health.

This sequence joins TRBV11-3 and TRBJ2-1; 8 bases match TRBD2. The J segment lost 7 bases and the V segment lost 1 base, leaving 6 bases of the junction unmatched. The length of the CDR3 is 15 residues. Germline V gene data show CDR1 as SGHNT and CDR2 as YENEEA. In DNA form, the CDR3 reads TGTGCCAGCAGCTTAGCGGGAGGGCCGTGGAATGAGCAGTTCTTC. This codes for CASSLAGGPWNEQFF. The whole variable domain, filled in from reference TRBV11-3 and TRBJ2-1, reads EAGVVQSPRYKIIEKKQPVAFWCNPISGHNTLYWYLQNLGQGPELLIRYENEEAVDDSQLPKDRFSAERLKGVDSTLKIQPAELGDSAVYLCASSLAGGPWNEQFFGPGTRLTVL.

The chain uses TRBV5-1 and TRBJ2-1; 7 bases are shared with TRBD1. Losses at the gene ends were 4 bases for V and 8 bases for J; bases not matched to a gene: 6. CDR1 and CDR2 (germline): SGHRS, YFSETQ. The CDR3 consists of 13 residues. CDR3 region: CASSRDRVYEQFF. The DNA of the CDR3 is TGCGCCAGCAGCAGAGACAGGGTTTATGAGCAGTTCTTC.

V usage is TRBV29-1 and J usage is TRBJ2-3, with D tentatively TRBD1 or TRBD2 (5 bases each). Per the germline V gene, CDR1 is SQVTM and CDR2 is ANQGSEA. Trimming stripped 6 bases from V and 1 base from J, with 11 bases between. CDR3 size: 13 residues. This chain's CDR3 is CSVQRDRTDTQYF. The CDR3 coding sequence is TGCAGCGTGCAGAGGGACCGCACAGATACGCAGTATTTT.

V gene TRBV19 combines with J gene TRBJ2-3; a weak D match, TRBD2 (5 bases). The length of the CDR3 is 14 residues. Per germline, CDR1 LNHDA and CDR2 SQIVND (reference sequence). V lost 6 bases to trimming and J lost 0 bases, with 10 bases between them. The CDR3 sequence is CASRRSGSTDTQYF. The CDR3 DNA is TGTGCCAGTAGAAGAAGCGGAAGCACAGATACGCAGTATTTT. Complete variable domain (other parts from reference TRBV19 and TRBJ2-3): DGGITQSPKYLFRKEGQNVTLSCEQNLNHDAMYWYRQDPGQGLRLIYYSQIVNDFQKGDIAEGYSVSREKKESFPLTVTSAQKNPTAFYLCASRRSGSTDTQYFGPGTRLTVL.

The chain is built from TRBV2 and TRBJ2-1; 8 bases map to TRBD2. Germline assignment: CDR1 SNHLY and CDR2 FYNNEI. The CDR3 is 15 amino acids. The trim removed 6 bases at V and 3 bases at J, leaving 7 bases unmatched. CDR3 DNA: TGTGCCAGCAGACCACTAGCGGTCCTCTACAATGAGCAGTTCTTC. Residues: CASRPLAVLYNEQFF.

Of note for this clone: The same CDR3 can be traced to other DNA sequences in this sample. The chain has TRBV28 and TRBJ1-2, with D possibly being TRBD1 (6 bases). Germline assignment: CDR1 MDHEN and CDR2 SYDVKM. Trimming removed 6 bases from V and 3 bases from J, with 8 bases in between. The CDR3 covers 12 residues. The CDR3 reads CASSRTDYGYTF. As DNA, the CDR3 is TGTGCCAGCAGCAGGACAGACTATGGCTACACCTTC.

This rearrangement joins TRBV7-8 to TRBJ1-1; D may be TRBD1 (5 bases). The CDR3 spans 14 residues. Trimming took 5 bases from V and 0 from J, leaving 10 bases between them. Germline CDR1 and CDR2: SGHVS and FQNEAQ. CDR3 sequence reads: CASSPTALNTEAFF. The CDR3, as DNA: TGTGCCAGCAGCCCGACAGCTCTGAACACTGAAGCTTTCTTT.

The gene calls are TRBV5-1 and TRBJ2-3; tentatively, D is TRBD1 or TRBD2 (5 bases each). Germline lookup yields CDR1 SGHRS and CDR2 YFSETQ. CDR3 length: 14 amino acids. The V gene lost 0 bases and the J gene lost 1 base, with 6 bases spanning the gap. The CDR3 region is CASSLGDGTDTQYF. CDR3 sequence (DNA): TGCGCCAGCAGCTTGGGGGACGGCACAGATACGCAGTATTTT.